This is a list of T cell receptor beta chains from one sample in a study of blood T cells in healthy people across ages. TCRdb redid the calling of the 5' RACE reads with MiXCR, one entry per CDR3 protein. This sample has about 1,500,000 distinct CDR3 sequences, with about 43% found just once. The sequenced sample was blood. These TCRs come from a woman aged 18-29 years in good health. Both conserved end residues are part of each CDR3. The order of the fields is D gene, clone size, V gene, J gene, CDR3 DNA, CDR3 protein. A D gene is named only where the DNA matches it firmly. Not all rows give a size; the values are once, few, many and, for expanded clones, a class.

-	-	TRBV29-1	TRBJ2-7	TGCAGCGTGGGTACAGGGCGGGCGGACGAGCAGTACTTC	CSVGTGRADEQYF
TRBD2	-	TRBV18	TRBJ2-5	TGTGCCAGCTCACCGCCGACTAGCCCGGAGACCCAGTACTTC	CASSPPTSPETQYF
-	-	TRBV10-3	TRBJ1-2	TGTGCCATCGCCAAGGGGGATGGCTACACCTTC	CAIAKGDGYTF
TRBD2	once	TRBV20-1	TRBJ2-7	TGCAGTGCTAGAGCCACGACTAGCGGAGATTACGAGCAGTACTTC	CSARATTSGDYEQYF
TRBD2	few	TRBV6-5	TRBJ2-1	TGTGCCAGCAGTCCAGGGACTAGCCGCGAGCAGTTCTTC	CASSPGTSREQFF
-	-	TRBV5-1	TRBJ2-3	TGCGCCAGCATGAGAGGAAACACAGATACGCAGTATTTT	CASMRGNTDTQYF
TRBD2	-	TRBV27	TRBJ2-3	TGTGCCAGCAGTCCTGCCTCCGGACTAGCTGTCACAGATACGCAGTATTTT	CASSPASGLAVTDTQYF
-	-	TRBV27	TRBJ1-1	TGTGCCAGCAGTACCTACTTAGGGGGGGGCGAAGCTTTCTTT	CASSTYLGGGEAFF
TRBD2	few	TRBV7-9	TRBJ2-3	TGTGCCAGCAGAACGCTTAGCCCGCGGACTAGCGGGAGTACAGATACGCAGTATTTT	CASRTLSPRTSGSTDTQYF
-	-	TRBV20-1	TRBJ2-3	TGCAGTGCTAGAGACCCCTCGAGGAGTTACACAGATACGCAGTATTTT	CSARDPSRSYTDTQYF
TRBD2	-	TRBV30	TRBJ2-2	TGTGCCTGGAGTGGGCGGGGGGCTCCCCTAGGGGAGCTGTTTTTT	CAWSGRGAPLGELFF
-	few	TRBV4-1	TRBJ2-3	TGCGCCAGCAGCCAAGTAAAAGGGTCCGGGATTAGCACAGATACGCAGTATTTT	CASSQVKGSGISTDTQYF
-	-	TRBV10-3	TRBJ2-5	TGTGCCATCGGTGAGTTGGGAGAGACCCAGTACTTC	CAIGELGETQYF
TRBD1	few	TRBV11-2	TRBJ2-1	TGTGCCAGCACAATCCGGGACAGGAACTACAATGAGCAGTTCTTC	CASTIRDRNYNEQFF
TRBD2	-	TRBV3-1	TRBJ2-4	TGTGCCAGCACCTTGGGGACTAGCGGGGGATCCCCAGGTGAGCAGTACTTC	CASTLGTSGGSPGEQYF
TRBD2	-	TRBV20-1	TRBJ2-7	TGCAGTGCTACGCCTAGCGGGGAATACGAGCAGTACTTC	CSATPSGEYEQYF
-	few	TRBV29-1	TRBJ2-7	TGCAGCGCCTCAGTGGAGGGTCGGGTCTACGAGCAGTACTTC	CSASVEGRVYEQYF
-	-	TRBV18	TRBJ2-7	TGTGCCAGCTCACCTACTAGCCACGAGCAGTACTTC	CASSPTSHEQYF
-	few	TRBV7-2	TRBJ1-2	TGTGCCAGCAGCAACACCGGGGAAGGCTACACCTTC	CASSNTGEGYTF
TRBD1	-	TRBV10-3	TRBJ2-2	TGTGCCATCACAGGGGGTAACACCGGGGAGCTGTTTTTT	CAITGGNTGELFF
-	-	TRBV2	TRBJ2-1	TGTGCCAGCAGTGCCGGGACCAAGAATGAGCAGTTCTTC	CASSAGTKNEQFF
TRBD2	-	TRBV6-1	TRBJ2-3	TGTGCCTCCCACCATAGCGGGAGGCCTACAGATACGCAGTATTTT	CASHHSGRPTDTQYF
-	-	TRBV7-9	TRBJ2-1	TGTGCCAGCAGCTTACCAGGAGGGCAATCCAATGAGCAGTTCTTC	CASSLPGGQSNEQFF
-	-	TRBV6-2/TRBV6-3	TRBJ1-2	TGTGCCAGCAGTGCAGGGTTGCGGGGCTACACCTTC	CASSAGLRGYTF
-	-	TRBV7-8	TRBJ2-5	TGTGCCAGCAGCTTCTCTGTGGGGGATCTTCTAGGTATACAAGAGACCCAGTACTTC	CASSFSVGDLLGIQETQYF
TRBD2	-	TRBV10-3	TRBJ2-1	TGTGCCATCAGTGAGGCTAGCGGGGGGGCTCGCCAAGGAAAGCAGTTCTTC	CAISEASGGARQGKQFF
-	-	TRBV15	TRBJ1-1	TGTGCCATCCGAACCGACAGGCTTATCACTGAAGCTTTCTTT	CAIRTDRLITEAFF
-	-	TRBV3-1	TRBJ2-2	TGTGCCAGCAGCCTACGTCTGACATCAACCGGGGAGCTGTTTTTT	CASSLRLTSTGELFF
-	-	TRBV7-3	TRBJ1-1	TGTGCCAGTAGCTTACAAGGGCGTTTCACTGAAGCTTTCTTT	CASSLQGRFTEAFF
-	-	TRBV7-9	TRBJ1-6	TGTGCCAGCAGCGCACGGGAAGGTCGGTCACCCCTCCACTTT	CASSAREGRSPLHF
-	-	TRBV4-1	TRBJ2-5	TGCGCCAGCAGCCGAGATCGATCTAGCATCGATGAGCAGTACTTC	CASSRDRSSIDEQYF
-	-	TRBV30	TRBJ2-3	TGTGCCTGGACCCGAGTTGGGGGTACCGATACGCAGTATTTT	CAWTRVGGTDTQYF
-	-	TRBV12-3/TRBV12-4	TRBJ1-2	TGTGCCAGCAACGAAGCCGGGAGAACCACGGGCTACACCTTC	CASNEAGRTTGYTF
-	-	TRBV4-2	TRBJ2-7	TGTGCCAGCAGCCAAGTATTCAGCAGTACCTACGAGCAGTACTTC	CASSQVFSSTYEQYF
-	-	TRBV4-2	TRBJ1-2	TGTGCCAGCAGCCAAGATCGGGTCTACAGAGGTGGCTACACCTTC	CASSQDRVYRGGYTF
TRBD2	few	TRBV7-2	TRBJ2-2	TGTGCCAGCAGATTTTCGACTACTAGCGGGAGGACCGGGGAGCTGTTTTTT	CASRFSTTSGRTGELFF
TRBD1	few	TRBV15	TRBJ2-7	TGTGCCACCAGCAGAGATCAAGGGGGCTTGAACGAGCAGTACTTC	CATSRDQGGLNEQYF
-	-	TRBV7-6	TRBJ2-7	TGTGCCAGCAGCGTTGGCCGGGACTCGATTCCGTCCGAGCAGTACTTC	CASSVGRDSIPSEQYF
TRBD2	-	TRBV29-1	TRBJ2-7	TGCAGCGTCCAGACTAGCGGGAGCTACGAGCAGTACTTC	CSVQTSGSYEQYF
TRBD1	-	TRBV4-1	TRBJ1-1	TGCGCCAGCAGCCACCGGGACAGAGCTTTCTTT	CASSHRDRAFF
-	few	TRBV6-2/TRBV6-3	TRBJ2-7	TGTGCCAGCAGGCTACTCGAGGACTCTTCCTACGAGCAGTACTTC	CASRLLEDSSYEQYF
TRBD2	-	TRBV18	TRBJ2-1	TGTGCCAGCTCACCATCGGCTAGCGGGGTCGCCTACAATGAGCAGTTCTTC	CASSPSASGVAYNEQFF
-	few	TRBV12-3/TRBV12-4	TRBJ2-7	TGTGCCAGCAGACGATCGACAGAGCCAGTCTACGAGCAGTACTTC	CASRRSTEPVYEQYF
-	few	TRBV25-1	TRBJ2-1	TGTGCCAGCAGTTTATTCGGGGAGCAGTTCTTC	CASSLFGEQFF
TRBD2	-	TRBV6-5	TRBJ2-1	TGTGCCAGCAGTTTCGGGAGGGGTACCTACAATGAGCAGTTCTTC	CASSFGRGTYNEQFF
TRBD1	few	TRBV7-9	TRBJ1-1	TGTGCCAGCAGCGAGCGTACAGGGGCGTCAGCTTTCTTT	CASSERTGASAFF
TRBD2	few	TRBV4-1	TRBJ2-5	TGCGCCAGCAGCCAACGCCGGACGGGGAGGGAGCAGTACTTC	CASSQRRTGREQYF
TRBD2	few	TRBV29-1	TRBJ2-1	TGCAGCGCACGGACTAGCGGGAGGTATGAGCAGTTCTTC	CSARTSGRYEQFF
TRBD2	-	TRBV7-8	TRBJ2-3	TGTGCCAGCAGCTTAGCGCCTAGCGGGATTAGGACAGATACGCAGTATTTT	CASSLAPSGIRTDTQYF
-	-	TRBV5-4	TRBJ2-7	TGTGCCAGCAGCTGGGACCTCGGAACTATCTACGAGCAGTACTTC	CASSWDLGTIYEQYF
-	once	TRBV20-1	TRBJ2-2	TGCAGTGCTACGCCCAGAGTCCTCGTGGCCGGGGAGCTGTTTTTT	CSATPRVLVAGELFF
-	few	TRBV5-1	TRBJ2-1	TGCGCCAGCAGCTCCGCCGGGGGTGAGCAGTTCTTC	CASSSAGGEQFF
-	-	TRBV5-1	TRBJ2-5	TGCGCCAGCAGCTTGGCGGCAGGGGTTATGGAGACCCAGTACTTC	CASSLAAGVMETQYF